What follows is one T cell receptor beta chain and its context. Its antigen is not identified. V gave up 8 bases and J gave up 4 bases; unmatched junction bases: 8. Germline CDR1 is SQVTM and CDR2 is ANQGSEA. The CDR3 has 16 residues. A single heparinised draw of about 100 mL on average was taken per donor. Sorting with CD45RO/CCR7/CD25/CD127/CD95/CD27 yielded naive, central memory, regulatory and stem-like memory CD4+ cells. Expressed TCRB transcripts got sequenced, as all isolated RNA was reverse transcribed. The repertoire was sequenced with immunoSEQ multiplex PCR; TCRdb's copy has only in-frame clones and lacks some. The sample holds about 270,000 clones, roughly an eighth seen once. This sample is drawn from a study of beta chain features in type 1 diabetes. Regarding the study as a whole: People with Type 1 diabetes carried modestly yet significantly shorter TCRB CDR3s in all four CD4+ subsets. For patients, the naive, central memory and Treg TCRB repertoires appeared more alike than for healthy donors. Overrepresentation of cells with high TCR expression could result from cDNA sequencing.

The TCR originated in a man younger than 40 with type 1 diabetes. Sequenced sample: naive CD4+ T cells from blood. J is TRBJ2-1 and V is TRBV29-1; 16 nucleotides match TRBD2. The CDR3 DNA reads TGCAGCATTGGAGGGACTAGCGGGAGGGCTTACAATGAGCAGTTCTTC. Its translation: CSIGGTSGRAYNEQFF.